The entry that follows covers one T cell receptor beta chain sequence. Its antigen is unidentified. The sample is drawn from a study of shared clonotypes between healthy human individuals. Study-wide points: Depth was large, yet rarefaction showed that sorted-subset sequencing was incomplete.

The data were produced by immunoSEQ multiplex PCR, yet TCRdb's version contains in-frame clones alone and is incomplete. The sample holds approximately 1,500,000 clones, nearly 99% seen once. Deletions cut 4 bases from V and 9 bases from J, with 17 bases between. This CDR3 is built from 14 residues. CDR1 SGHRS and CDR2 YFSETQ come from the germline V gene. Donors were Caucasian adults residing in Nashville, Tennessee, USA. Sequenced input: naive CD4+ T cells sorted from blood. Stated subset: CD45RA+ positively selected. The chain has TRBV5-1 and TRBJ1-5, with D possibly TRBD1 on 5 matching bases. This clonotype originated in a man aged 30-40 years in good health. The DNA of the CDR3 is TGCGCCAGCAGCGCGGACGGGACGGGGATGCCCCAGCATTTT. Encoded protein: CASSADGTGMPQHF.